This T cell receptor beta chain was observed in a study of cytomegalovirus exposure and HLA in healthy donors. Study at large: In a previous analysis, some 110 million unique TCR beta sequences were found from 150 million to 200 million T cells.

The PCR used 60 Vbeta and 13 Jbeta primers. Clones were read by immunoSEQ multiplex PCR, and TCRdb kept only the in-frame ones, dropping some. The sample lists just over 150,000 clones, about 80% occurring once. Trimming cost V 10 bases and J 2 bases, with 18 bases left between them. This CDR3 has 15 residues. Germline values: CDR1 LNHDA, CDR2 SQIVND (reference sequence). Sequenced sample: PBMCs. This TCR was recovered from a woman in her forties or fifties in good health and CMV-seropositive. The chain joins TRBV19 to TRBJ1-5; D unclear. The CDR3 DNA reads TGTGCCACTAAAGATTGGAGCACGGGCAATCAGCCCCAGCATTTT. It codes for CATKDWSTGNQPQHF. Combining the CDR3 with reference TRBV19 and TRBJ1-5 gives the whole variable domain DGGITQSPKYLFRKEGQNVTLSCEQNLNHDAMYWYRQDPGQGLRLIYYSQIVNDFQKGDIAEGYSVSREKKESFPLTVTSAQKNPTAFYLCATKDWSTGNQPQHFGDGTRLSIL.